This T cell receptor beta chain emerged from a study of T cell repertoires in cytomegalovirus infection. Study-wide background: An indication of both CMV infection and matching HLA type came from public TCR beta signatures. Study-wide results and caveats: Ex vivo responses were dominated by HLA-C-restricted CMV-specific TCR beta clonotypes. The cumulative frequency of public TCR beta families identified carriers of CMV plus the relevant HLA.

This clonotype showed up just a few times. The antigen is unknown. The CDR3 covers 18 residues. Germline V gene sequence: CDR1 SGHTA, CDR2 FQGNSA. Losses at the gene ends were 4 bases for V and 9 bases for J; bases not matched to a gene: 18. TCRdb reprocessed the reads via MiXCR and lists one record per CDR3 protein. Of tens of thousands of distinct CDR3 sequences listed, 3.5% to 4% are singletons. The chain has TRBV7-2 and TRBJ1-6; 7 bases map to TRBD1. The clonotype originates from a human donor in good health (CMV status not recorded). Some clones in this sample may be carry-over from other donors' samples. Sequencing input: PBMCs. The DNA of the CDR3 is TGTGCCAGCAGCTCACTCGACAGGGTGGTCGCTGGGGGTTCACCCCTCCACTTT. Its protein is CASSSLDRVVAGGSPLHF.